The entry below describes one TCR beta chain. The data were obtained in a study of T-cell memory formation after mild COVID-19. The CDR3 covers 16 residues. V lost 5 bases to trimming and J lost 5 bases, with 18 bases between them. CDR1 is SGHTA and CDR2 is FQGNSA in the germline V gene. Each CDR3 protein is one row after TCRdb ran MiXCR on the 5' RACE reads. The data show fewer than 400,000 distinct CDR3 sequences, with 15% to 20% seen just once and roughly a fifth held by the top ten. The sample consisted of PBMCs or a T cell subset sorted from them (not recorded which). This chain connects TRBV7-2 to TRBJ2-2; D is undetermined. The TCR originated in a man younger than 35 who had mild COVID-19 (a few samples of this study predate the infection). Cell type and time point are not known. The CDR3 DNA reads TGTGCCAGCAGCACAGTATCGAATTTCCCGACCGGGGAGCTGTTTTTT. Translation gives CASSTVSNFPTGELFF.